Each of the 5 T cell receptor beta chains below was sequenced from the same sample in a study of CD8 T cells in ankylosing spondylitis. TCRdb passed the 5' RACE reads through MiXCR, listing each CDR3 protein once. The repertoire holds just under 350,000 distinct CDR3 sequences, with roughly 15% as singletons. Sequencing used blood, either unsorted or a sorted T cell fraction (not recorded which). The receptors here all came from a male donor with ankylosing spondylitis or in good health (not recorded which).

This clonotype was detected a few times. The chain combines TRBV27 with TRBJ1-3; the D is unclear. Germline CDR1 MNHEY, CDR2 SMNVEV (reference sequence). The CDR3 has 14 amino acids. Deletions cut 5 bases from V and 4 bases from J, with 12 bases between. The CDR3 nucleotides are TGTGCCAGCAGTCCAGGACCTAAAGGAAACACCATATATTTT. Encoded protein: CASSPGPKGNTIYF.

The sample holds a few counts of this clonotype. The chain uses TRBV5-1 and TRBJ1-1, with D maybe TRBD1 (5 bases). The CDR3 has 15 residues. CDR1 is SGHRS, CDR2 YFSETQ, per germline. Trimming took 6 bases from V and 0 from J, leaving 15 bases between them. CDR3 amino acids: CASTPDGALNTEAFF. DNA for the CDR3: TGCGCCAGCACCCCAGACGGGGCTTTGAACACTGAAGCTTTCTTT.

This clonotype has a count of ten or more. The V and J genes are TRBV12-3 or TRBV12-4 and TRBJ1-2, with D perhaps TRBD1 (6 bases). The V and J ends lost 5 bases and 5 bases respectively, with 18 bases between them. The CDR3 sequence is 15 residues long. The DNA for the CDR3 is TGTGCCAGCAGTCCCGGGTGGCAGGGGAAGTATGGCTACACCTTC. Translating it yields CASSPGWQGKYGYTF.

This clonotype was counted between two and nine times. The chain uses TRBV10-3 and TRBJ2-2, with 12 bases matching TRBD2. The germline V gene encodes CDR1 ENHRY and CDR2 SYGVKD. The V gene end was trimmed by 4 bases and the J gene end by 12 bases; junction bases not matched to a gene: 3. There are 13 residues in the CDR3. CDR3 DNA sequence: TGTGCCATCAGTGGACTAGCGGGAGAGCAGCTGTTTTTT. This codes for CAISGLAGEQLFF.

The CDR3 region is CAISESMGMKSPNTEAFF. Written as DNA, the CDR3 is TGTGCCATCAGTGAGTCGATGGGGATGAAGTCCCCTAACACTGAAGCTTTCTTT. This sequence joins TRBV10-3 and TRBJ1-1; no reliable D call. The germline CDR1 and CDR2 sequences are ENHRY and SYGVKD. The CDR3 consists of 18 residues. Between the trimmed V and J ends, which lost 0 bases and 2 bases, there was a span of 19 bases.